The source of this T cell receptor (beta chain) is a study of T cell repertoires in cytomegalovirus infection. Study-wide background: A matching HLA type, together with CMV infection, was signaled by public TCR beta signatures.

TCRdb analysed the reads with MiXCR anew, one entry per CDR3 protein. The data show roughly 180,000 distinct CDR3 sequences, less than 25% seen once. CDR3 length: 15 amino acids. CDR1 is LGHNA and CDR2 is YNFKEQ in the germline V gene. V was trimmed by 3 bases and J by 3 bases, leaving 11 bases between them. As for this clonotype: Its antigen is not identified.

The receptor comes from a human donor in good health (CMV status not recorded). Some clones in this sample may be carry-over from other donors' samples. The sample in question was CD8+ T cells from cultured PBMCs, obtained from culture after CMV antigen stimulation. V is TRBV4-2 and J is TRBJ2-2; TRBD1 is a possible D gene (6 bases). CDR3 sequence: CASSQEQGDTGELFF. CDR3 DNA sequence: TGTGCCAGCAGCCAGGAACAGGGAGACACCGGGGAGCTGTTTTTT.